The present T cell receptor beta chain was sequenced within a study of response to subunit inactivated influenza vaccine. General observations from the study: Authors suggested each seasonal influenza vaccination recruits few new T cells.

The CDR3 spans 21 residues. J gave up 5 bases and V 3 bases, and 20 bases lay outside the gene matches. Germline values: CDR1 SGHAT, CDR2 FQNNGV. TCRdb re-derived calls from the RT-PCR reads in MiXCR, one entry per CDR3 protein. The table has 500,000 to 600,000 distinct CDR3 sequences, around 11% seen once. This clonotype was counted only a few times. The antigen is unknown. The rearrangement links TRBV11-2 to TRBJ2-1, with 12 bases lining up with TRBD2. The TCR sequence derives from a middle-aged man who received an inactivated influenza vaccine. The specimen comprised PBMCs from blood, sampled on the day of vaccination. The CDR3 protein is CASSFRGIRLAGVGANNEQFF. The CDR3 nucleotides read TGTGCCAGCAGCTTCAGGGGGATAAGACTAGCGGGAGTAGGGGCAAACAATGAGCAGTTCTTC. The full variable domain, rest sourced from reference TRBV11-2 and TRBJ2-1, is EAGVAQSPRYKIIEKRQSVAFWCNPISGHATLYWYQQILGQGPKLLIQFQNNGVVDDSQLPKDRFSAERLKGVDSTLKIQPAKLEDSAVYLCASSFRGIRLAGVGANNEQFFGPGTRLTVL.